This entry lists 9 T cell receptor beta chains sequenced from one sample in a study of response to subunit inactivated influenza vaccine. TCRdb redid the calling of the RT-PCR reads with MiXCR, one entry per CDR3 protein. The sample contains about 780,000 distinct CDR3 sequences, under 20% of which appear only once. The specimen comprised PBMCs from blood, sampled 4 to 6 days after vaccination. Source of these receptors: a man aged 45-65 years who received an inactivated influenza vaccine.

The chain joins TRBV4-2 to TRBJ1-2; D is undetermined. With 1 base removed from V and 3 bases from J, the gap between germline ends came to 6 bases. Germline V gives CDR1 LGHNA, CDR2 YNFKEQ. The CDR3 covers 13 residues. The CDR3 DNA follows: TGTGCCAGCAGCCAAGCAACAGACTATGGCTACACCTTC. Residues: CASSQATDYGYTF.

Only a few counts were recorded for this clonotype. The genes are TRBV12-3 or TRBV12-4 and TRBJ2-7; D unclear. V was cut by 6 bases and J by 7 bases, with 16 bases left in between. There are 13 residues in the CDR3. The CDR3 loop is CASSPSHLREQYF. CDR3 nucleotide sequence: TGTGCCAGCAGCCCGAGCCATCTACGAGAGCAGTACTTC.

In nucleotides, the CDR3 is TGCAGCGTTGAAGTTCAGGGAAAGCAGTACTTC. Its translation: CSVEVQGKQYF. This sequence joins TRBV29-1 and TRBJ2-7; weak D call: TRBD1 (5 bases). CDR1 and CDR2 (germline): SQVTM, ANQGSEA. The length of the CDR3 is 11 residues. V lost 1 base, J lost 8 bases, and 9 bases lay in between.

This clonotype has a handful of counts. This sequence joins TRBV15 and TRBJ2-3; D perhaps matches TRBD2 (6 bases). This CDR3 is 15 amino acids long. CDR1 is LNHNV, CDR2 YYDKDF, per germline (reference sequence). V was cut by 4 bases and J by 6 bases, with 17 bases left in between. The DNA for the CDR3 is TGTGCCACCAGCATGCTGGGGACTGGAGGGGATACGCAGTATTTT. Its protein is CATSMLGTGGDTQYF.

The genes are TRBV7-2 and TRBJ2-1, with D unresolved. The germline V gene has CDR1 SGHTA and CDR2 FQGNSA. V was shortened by 1 base and J by 2 bases, with 6 bases between the two germline ends. This CDR3 contains 14 residues. The CDR3 here is CASSLVQPYNEQFF. CDR3 nucleotides: TGTGCCAGCAGCTTAGTTCAACCCTACAATGAGCAGTTCTTC.

This clonotype has just a few counts. V and J are TRBV7-2 and TRBJ2-7; unclear D gene. The V end was cut by 1 base, the J end by 0 bases, with 10 bases between. The CDR3 is made up of 15 amino acids. From germline, CDR1 is SGHTA and CDR2 FQGNSA. CDR3 sequence: CASSLGTLSSYEQYF. The CDR3 coding sequence is TGTGCCAGCAGCTTAGGCACTTTAAGCTCCTACGAGCAGTACTTC.

V gene TRBV29-1 combines with J gene TRBJ2-7; possibly TRBD2 for D (5 bases). With 6 bases removed from V and 3 bases from J, the gap between germline ends came to 9 bases. There are 11 residues in the CDR3. The germline V gene encodes CDR1 SQVTM and CDR2 ANQGSEA. Here the CDR3 reads CSVGIYYEQYF. DNA of the CDR3: TGCAGCGTCGGGATCTACTACGAGCAGTACTTC.

The chain is built from TRBV7-9 and TRBJ2-3, with 10 positions matching TRBD2. The CDR3 runs 16 residues. Trimming removed 8 bases from V and 3 bases from J; junction bases left unmatched: 11. Germline V gene sequence: CDR1 SEHNR, CDR2 FQNEAQ (reference sequence). This CDR3 reads CASSLTSGTGTDTQYF. CDR3 nucleotides: TGTGCCAGCTCCCTTACTAGCGGGACGGGGACAGATACGCAGTATTTT.

The rearrangement links TRBV3-1 to TRBJ1-1; D not resolved. The germline V gene has CDR1 LGHDT and CDR2 YNNKEL (reference sequence). The CDR3 has 14 amino acids. V shed 1 base and J shed 1 base, with 7 bases lying between them. The CDR3 DNA reads as TGTGCCAGCAGCCAAGTGAGCACGAACACTGAAGCTTTCTTT. Translated: CASSQVSTNTEAFF.